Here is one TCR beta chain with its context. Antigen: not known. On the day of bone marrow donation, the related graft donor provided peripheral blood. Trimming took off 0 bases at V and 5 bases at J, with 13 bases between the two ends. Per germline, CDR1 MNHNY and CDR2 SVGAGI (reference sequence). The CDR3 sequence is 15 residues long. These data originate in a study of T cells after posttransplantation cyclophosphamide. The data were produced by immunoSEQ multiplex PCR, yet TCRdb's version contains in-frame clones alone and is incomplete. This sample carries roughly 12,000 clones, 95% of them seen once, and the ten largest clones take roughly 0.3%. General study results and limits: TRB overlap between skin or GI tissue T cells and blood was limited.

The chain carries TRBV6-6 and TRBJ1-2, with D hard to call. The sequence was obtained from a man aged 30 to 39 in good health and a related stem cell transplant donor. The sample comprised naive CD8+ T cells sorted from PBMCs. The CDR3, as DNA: TGTGCCAGCAGTTACTCGAGGCAGACCGGGTATGGCTACACCTTC. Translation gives CASSYSRQTGYGYTF.